This passage covers 27 T cell receptor beta chains from one sample sequenced in a study of lymphopenia after photon versus proton radiotherapy. The data were produced by immunoSEQ multiplex PCR, yet TCRdb's version contains in-frame clones alone and is incomplete. The sample has under 70,000 clones, 80% to 95% seen once. The input for sequencing was peripheral blood, taken from a patient treated with photon-based radiotherapy. Receptor source: a middle-aged woman with cholangiocarcinoma.

V is TRBV9 and J is TRBJ1-1; 8 bases align to TRBD1. In germline, CDR1 is SGDLS, CDR2 YYNGEE. This CDR3 has 14 amino acids. J gave up 5 bases and V 3 bases, and 6 bases lay outside the gene matches. CDR3 nucleotides: TGTGCCAGCAGCGACGGGACAGGTCTTACTGAAGCTTTCTTT. Translation gives CASSDGTGLTEAFF.

V and J are TRBV14 and TRBJ1-1, with TRBD1 as a possible D gene (6 bases). Trimming left V 1 base short and J 5 bases short, with 11 bases between. The CDR3 sequence is 14 residues long. Germline CDR1 and CDR2: SGHDN and FVKESK. CDR3 coding DNA: TGTGCCAGCAGCCAAGTCTTAGGGGGGACTGAAGCTTTCTTT. Translation: CASSQVLGGTEAFF.

The CDR3 nucleotides read TGTGCCTGGAGTCTCTCCTACGAGCAGTACTTC. Translation gives CAWSLSYEQYF. V gene TRBV30 combines with J gene TRBJ2-7; no reliable D call. Germline CDR1 and CDR2: GTSNPN and SVGIG (reference sequence). Trimming pared 2 bases from V and 0 bases from J, leaving 2 bases between. This CDR3 has 11 residues. Filled out from reference TRBV30 and TRBJ2-7, the complete variable domain reads SQTIHQWPATLVQPVGSPLSLECTVEGTSNPNLYWYRQAAGRGLQLLFYSVGIGQISSEVPQNLSASRPQDRQFILSSKKLLLSDSGFYLCAWSLSYEQYFGPGTRLTVT.

The chain couples TRBV7-9 to TRBJ1-2, with 12 positions matching TRBD1. The CDR3 consists of 13 residues. In germline, CDR1 is SEHNR, CDR2 FQNEAQ (reference sequence). V lost 6 bases and J lost 8; bases outside the gene matches: 4. The CDR3 is CASRGQGAIGYTF. The CDR3 DNA sequence: TGTGCCAGCAGGGGACAGGGGGCAATCGGCTACACCTTC.

The genes are TRBV18 and TRBJ1-5; D is possibly TRBD1 (6 bases). Trimming left V 2 bases short and J 6 bases short, with 8 bases between. The CDR3 covers 13 residues. The germline V gene has CDR1 KGHSH and CDR2 LQKENI. The CDR3: CASSPDRSQPQHF. DNA of the CDR3: TGTGCCAGCTCACCAGACAGGTCTCAGCCCCAGCATTTT.

The gene calls are TRBV5-1 and TRBJ2-5; 8 bases line up with TRBD2. In germline, CDR1 is SGHRS, CDR2 YFSETQ. V dropped 0 bases and J dropped 0; count of bases not matched to a gene: 10. The CDR3 runs 18 residues. Here the CDR3 DNA reads TGCGCCAGCAGCTTGGCCCCGGGGGGGGGCGCAGACCAAGAGACCCAGTACTTC. It is translated as CASSLAPGGGADQETQYF.

The V and J genes are TRBV12-5 and TRBJ2-7; D call uncertain. The CDR3 totals 13 residues. Trimming cost V 7 bases and J 4 bases, with 14 bases left between them. CDR1 is LGHNT, CDR2 FRNRAP, per germline. CDR3 DNA: TGTGCTAGTGCCCTCACGCCTGGGTACGAGCAGTACTTC. Amino acids: CASALTPGYEQYF.

V and J are TRBV5-1 and TRBJ2-7; D remains ambiguous. Trimming cost V 0 bases and J 5 bases, with 9 bases left between them. CDR1 is SGHRS and CDR2 is YFSETQ in the germline V gene. This CDR3 has 13 residues. The CDR3 is CASSLGAWDEQYF. The CDR3 DNA reads TGCGCCAGCAGCTTGGGGGCCTGGGACGAGCAGTACTTC.

As DNA, the CDR3 is TGTGCCAGCTCACCCGATGTGTACCCTCCCTACGAGCAGTACTTC. Its protein is CASSPDVYPPYEQYF. The chain has TRBV18 and TRBJ2-7, with no clear D. V dropped 3 bases and J dropped 2 bases, with 14 bases sitting between them. The CDR3 extends over 15 amino acids. In germline, CDR1 is KGHSH, CDR2 LQKENI.

The V gene is TRBV7-2, the J gene TRBJ2-1; 9 bases are a match to TRBD2. Germline V CDR1 and CDR2: SGHTA, FQGNSA. CDR3 length: 15 amino acids. V lost 7 bases to trimming and J lost 3 bases; unmatched junction nucleotides: 7. The CDR3 sequence is CASILTSGFYNEQFF. The CDR3 nucleotides read TGTGCCAGCATCCTGACTAGCGGCTTCTACAATGAGCAGTTCTTC.

The chain uses TRBV18 and TRBJ1-1, with D possibly matching TRBD1 (5 bases). V gave up 6 bases and J gave up 1 base, with 9 bases separating them. This CDR3 contains 13 residues. Germline loops: CDR1 KGHSH, CDR2 LQKENI. The CDR3 region is CASSTGGNTEAFF. The CDR3 nucleotides read TGTGCCAGCTCGACGGGGGGGAACACTGAAGCTTTCTTT.

J is TRBJ2-2 and V is TRBV19; the match to TRBD1 covers 7 bases. V lost 4 bases and J lost 7; bases outside the gene matches: 12. Germline V gene data show CDR1 as LNHDA and CDR2 as SQIVND (reference sequence). CDR3 length: 16 amino acids. The CDR3 region is CASSRDRGGSGGELFF. In DNA, the CDR3 is TGTGCCAGTAGTAGAGACCGAGGGGGCAGCGGCGGGGAGCTGTTTTTT.

The genes are TRBV9 and TRBJ1-2; D gene uncertain. The CDR3 length is 11 residues. V dropped 4 bases and J dropped 4 bases, with 5 bases sitting between them. The germline gives CDR1 SGDLS, CDR2 YYNGEE. CDR3 bases: TGTGCCAGCAGCCCCGGCTATGGCTACACCTTC. It codes for CASSPGYGYTF.

This clone was detected only once. The V and J genes are TRBV7-2 and TRBJ2-7; 9 bases map to TRBD1. The CDR3 consists of 15 residues. V lost 6 bases and J lost 3; bases outside the gene matches: 9. The V gene's germline CDR1 is SGHTA and CDR2 FQGNSA. The CDR3, as DNA: TGTGCCAGCAGTCCCGGGACAGGGATCCTCTACGAGCAGTACTTC. It translates to CASSPGTGILYEQYF.

V usage is TRBV10-2 and J usage is TRBJ2-1; 15 bases are shared with TRBD2. Germline CDR1 and CDR2: WSHSY and SAAADI. The trim removed 5 bases at V and 7 bases at J, leaving 12 bases unmatched. This CDR3 has 18 residues. In DNA, the CDR3 is TGCGCCAGCAGTCGGACTAGCGGGGGGGCGGATAGGAGAAATGAGCAGTTCTTC. Translated, it gives CASSRTSGGADRRNEQFF.

CDR3 loop: CASSAGGASYEQYF. DNA of the CDR3: TGCGCCAGCAGCGCCGGGGGGGCCTCCTACGAGCAGTACTTC. This chain uses TRBV5-1 with TRBJ2-7, with 8 bases lining up with TRBD2. The CDR3 sequence is 14 residues long. CDR1 and CDR2 (germline): SGHRS, YFSETQ. Trimming at V came to 4 bases and at J to 0 bases, leaving 3 bases not matched to a gene.

The rearrangement links TRBV5-5 to TRBJ2-3; D might be TRBD2 (5 bases). The CDR3 sequence is 16 residues long. CDR1 is SGHKS, CDR2 YYEKEE, per germline (reference sequence). Trimming left V 1 base short and J 1 base short, with 13 bases between. The CDR3 DNA is TGTGCCAGCAGCTTGTTTCGTGGGCGGGGCACAGATACGCAGTATTTT. Protein: CASSLFRGRGTDTQYF.

This sequence joins TRBV6-1 and TRBJ1-1; D remains unclear. This CDR3 has 12 amino acids. Trimming removed 4 bases from V and 7 bases from J, with 10 bases in between. The V gene's germline CDR1 is MNHNS and CDR2 SASEGT. For the CDR3, the DNA is TGTGCCAGCAGTGGGGCAGCTATTGAAGCTTTCTTT. Translating gives CASSGAAIEAFF.

This sequence joins TRBV18 and TRBJ2-7, with TRBD2 identical over 11 bases. The CDR3 totals 11 residues. V dropped 5 bases and J dropped 11; count of bases not matched to a gene: 2. Germline loops: CDR1 KGHSH, CDR2 LQKENI. This CDR3 is CASSTGLAEYF. The CDR3 nucleotides are TGTGCCAGCTCAACGGGACTAGCGGAGTACTTC.

The V and J genes are TRBV9 and TRBJ1-2; 12 bases align to TRBD1. Germline V gene lookup returns CDR1 SGDLS and CDR2 YYNGEE. The V gene end was trimmed by 6 bases and the J gene end by 13 bases; junction bases not matched to a gene: 7. This CDR3 is 12 amino acids long. CDR3 amino acids: CASNPGQGALTF. As DNA, the CDR3 is TGTGCCAGCAACCCGGGACAGGGGGCACTCACCTTC.

This chain uses TRBV28 with TRBJ2-1, with D maybe TRBD2 (5 bases). Trimming removed 2 bases from V and 13 bases from J, with 9 bases in between. The CDR3 runs to 11 residues. Per germline, CDR1 MDHEN and CDR2 SYDVKM. The CDR3 here is CASSLQRQQFF. The DNA of the CDR3 is TGTGCCAGCAGTTTACAGCGGCAACAGTTCTTC.

This chain uses TRBV7-2 with TRBJ1-2; D is unclear. Germline V gene sequence: CDR1 SGHTA, CDR2 FQGNSA. The V end lost 2 bases, the J end lost 3 bases, and 7 bases lay between the germline ends. CDR3 length: 13 amino acids. In nucleotides, the CDR3 is TGTGCCAGCAGCTTATCAGAAGACTATGGCTACACCTTC. Protein sequence: CASSLSEDYGYTF.

This chain connects TRBV5-6 to TRBJ2-7, with 7 bases matching TRBD1. V shed 0 bases, J shed 1 base, and the junction held 7 bases outside the gene matches. Germline V lookup: CDR1 SGHDT, CDR2 YYEEEE. The CDR3 is 16 amino acids. This chain's CDR3 is CASSLVLAGGSYEQYF. The DNA for the CDR3 is TGTGCCAGCAGCTTGGTTCTGGCAGGGGGATCCTACGAGCAGTACTTC.

The rearrangement uses TRBV7-8 and TRBJ2-7, with D possibly TRBD1 on 6 matching bases. This CDR3 has 15 amino acids. V lost 0 bases, J lost 1 base, and 10 bases lay in between. Germline V lookup: CDR1 SGHVS, CDR2 FQNEAQ. CDR3 nucleotides: TGTGCCAGCAGCTTAGCTTCCGGGACATCCTACGAGCAGTACTTC. Protein sequence: CASSLASGTSYEQYF.

The rearrangement links TRBV27 to TRBJ2-5; D tentatively reads TRBD1 or TRBD2 (5 bases each). In germline, CDR1 is MNHEY, CDR2 SMNVEV (reference sequence). The V end lost 6 bases, the J end lost 2 bases, and 10 bases lay between the germline ends. The CDR3 extends over 13 amino acids. This CDR3 is CASRTGRQETQYF. CDR3 nucleotide sequence: TGTGCCAGCAGGACGGGACGGCAAGAGACCCAGTACTTC.

This chain uses TRBV15 with TRBJ1-2; D call uncertain. Deletions cut 1 base from V and 5 bases from J, with 17 bases between. The CDR3 loop spans 16 amino acids. CDR1 and CDR2 from the germline V gene are LNHNV and YYDKDF (reference sequence). CDR3 region: CATSRGGPSGGYGYTF. DNA of the CDR3: TGTGCCACCAGCAGAGGAGGCCCTTCAGGAGGGTATGGCTACACCTTC.

This sequence joins TRBV5-4 and TRBJ1-6; D possibly corresponds to TRBD1 (6 bases). Germline CDR1 SGHNT, CDR2 YYREEE (reference sequence). V lost 2 bases, J lost 9 bases, and 15 bases lay in between. This CDR3 region has 15 residues. The CDR3 reads CASSLKTGPGSPLHF. CDR3 nucleotide sequence: TGTGCCAGCAGCTTAAAGACAGGTCCCGGTTCACCCCTCCACTTT.